The 29 T cell receptor beta chains reported below all come from one sample, sequenced in a study of post-analysis software for immune sequencing data. Points from the study as a whole: Included in a set of about 5 TRBV segments more frequent in patients than controls were TRBV5-6, TRBV5-1 and TRBV20-1.

These TCRs are of unknown antigen specificity. Incorporated into the TCR beta cDNA libraries were unique molecular identifiers, which served to reduce PCR and sequencing biases. TCRdb fed the PCR reads into MiXCR, producing one record per CDR3 protein. Found here are 750,000 to 950,000 distinct CDR3 sequences, about 57% of them singletons; the top ten hold roughly 4.4%. Material for sequencing was blood. The receptors were gathered from a girl aged 10 to 17 with multiple sclerosis.

The rearrangement links TRBV15 to TRBJ2-1; 11 positions match TRBD2. CDR1 and CDR2 from the germline V gene are LNHNV and YYDKDF (reference sequence). After removal of 1 base from V and 8 bases from J, the junction contained 7 bases not matched to a gene. This CDR3 region has 16 residues. The chain's CDR3 is CATSRGNSGGADEQFF. Here the CDR3 DNA reads TGTGCCACCAGCAGAGGAAATAGCGGGGGGGCGGATGAGCAGTTCTTC. Drawing the rest from reference TRBV15 and TRBJ2-1, the complete variable domain is DAMVIQNPRYQVTQFGKPVTLSCSQTLNHNVMYWYQQKSSQAPKLLFHYYDKDFNNEADTPDNFQSRRPNTSFCFLDIRSPGLGDTAMYLCATSRGNSGGADEQFFGPGTRLTVL.

The gene calls are TRBV28 and TRBJ2-7, with TRBD2 as a possible D gene (5 bases). This CDR3 comprises 15 residues. Looked up from germline, CDR1 is MDHEN and CDR2 is SYDVKM. Trimming left V 5 bases short and J 0 bases short, with 14 bases between. The CDR3 reads CASSPPPGSSYEQYF. The CDR3 DNA sequence: TGTGCCAGCAGTCCTCCCCCGGGGTCCTCCTACGAGCAGTACTTC. Full variable domain (remainder filled in from reference TRBV28 and TRBJ2-7): DVKVTQSSRYLVKRTGEKVFLECVQDMDHENMFWYRQDPGLGLRLIYFSYDVKMKEKGDIPEGYSVSREKKERFSLILESASTNQTSMYLCASSPPPGSSYEQYFGPGTRLTVT.

The chain is built from TRBV6-6 and TRBJ2-3; 9 bases are shared with TRBD2. The CDR3 runs to 17 residues. Germline V gene data show CDR1 as MNHNY and CDR2 as SVGAGI (reference sequence). Losses at the gene ends were 6 bases for V and 0 bases for J; bases not matched to a gene: 10. Written as DNA, the CDR3 is TGTGCCAGCAGGACACCTCGACTAGCGGAAAGCACAGATACGCAGTATTTT. Its protein product is CASRTPRLAESTDTQYF.

The chain joins TRBV6-1 to TRBJ2-6; 9 bases line up with TRBD1. Germline trimming cut 5 bases from V and 0 bases from J; bases unmatched to any gene: 8. Germline V lookup: CDR1 MNHNS, CDR2 SASEGT. The CDR3 is 18 residues long. The CDR3 loop reads CASSRRTGAISGANVLTF. CDR3 sequence (DNA): TGTGCCAGCAGTCGAAGGACAGGGGCGATCTCTGGGGCCAACGTCCTGACTTTC.

V usage is TRBV4-1 and J usage is TRBJ1-2, with TRBD1 matching over 8 bases. Losses at the gene ends were 1 base for V and 7 bases for J; bases not matched to a gene: 2. The CDR3 consists of 13 residues. Looked up from germline, CDR1 is MGHRA and CDR2 is YSYEKL. The CDR3 coding sequence is TGCGCCAGCAGCCAAGTACAGGGGGTTGGCTACACCTTC. The encoded protein is CASSQVQGVGYTF.

This chain's CDR3 is CASSYGRTNEKLFF. CDR3 nucleotides: TGTGCCAGCAGTTACGGGAGAACTAATGAAAAACTGTTTTTT. This chain joins TRBV6-5 and TRBJ1-4, with D unresolved. The germline V gene encodes CDR1 MNHEY and CDR2 SVGAGI. The germline V and J ends were trimmed by 2 bases and 1 base, with 5 bases remaining between them. This CDR3 contains 14 residues.

This chain connects TRBV21-1 to TRBJ2-7; the D call of TRBD2 is as the table states it, not checked on the DNA. TRBV21-1 is a known pseudogene. The CDR3 runs 14 residues. The DNA for the CDR3 is TGTGCCAGCAGAGTCCTGCCAACCCCCTACGAGCAGTACTTC. Translated, it gives CASRVLPTPYEQYF.

The chain combines TRBV10-3 with TRBJ2-3, with 9 bases that match TRBD1. The length of the CDR3 is 16 residues. Germline V CDR1 and CDR2: ENHRY, SYGVKD. The trim removed 1 base at V and 0 bases at J, leaving 2 bases unmatched. CDR3 residues: CAISEWDRVSTDTQYF. For the CDR3, the DNA is TGTGCCATCAGTGAGTGGGACAGGGTGAGCACAGATACGCAGTATTTT.

The chain carries TRBV7-3 and TRBJ1-6, with unresolved D. Germline V CDR1 and CDR2: SGHTA, FQGTGA. With 3 bases removed from V and 10 bases from J, the gap between germline ends came to 28 bases. This CDR3 has 19 residues. The CDR3 DNA sequence: TGTGCCAGCAGCTTTTTGAAAGAATTCGGTCCCGATATTCGGTCACCCCTCCACTTT. As protein: CASSFLKEFGPDIRSPLHF.

This clonotype has just a few counts. The rearrangement joins TRBV10-3 to TRBJ2-7; 9 positions match TRBD2. The DNA end is a closer match to TRBJ2-5, so the J assignment may be wrong. The germline V gene encodes CDR1 ENHRY and CDR2 SYGVKD. This CDR3 is built from 14 residues. The CDR3 is CAISELAGRETQYF. The CDR3 region has the DNA TGTGCCATCAGTGAGCTAGCGGGAAGGGAGACCCAGTACTTC.

The table lists this clonotype with a few counts. This chain uses TRBV29-1 with TRBJ2-4; D not resolved. The assigned J gene may be wrong: the sequence end matches TRBJ2-7 better. The V gene's germline CDR1 is SQVTM and CDR2 ANQGSEA. This CDR3 spans 15 amino acids. CDR3 sequence reads: CSVELLGSHASEQYF. CDR3 coding DNA: TGCAGCGTTGAATTGTTAGGATCTCACGCGTCCGAGCAGTACTTC.

This clonotype was found a few times. The chain uses TRBV7-9 and TRBJ2-5; unclear D gene. Germline CDR1 reads SEHNR; CDR2 reads FQNEAQ (reference sequence). This CDR3 has 12 amino acids. V lost 4 bases, J lost 9 bases, and 12 bases lay in between. The chain's CDR3 is CASSSNMGSQYF. DNA for the CDR3: TGTGCCAGCAGCTCTAATATGGGATCCCAGTACTTC.

This clonotype has only a few counts. V and J are TRBV7-8 and TRBJ1-4, with a tentative D call TRBD1 (5 bases). The V end was cut by 5 bases, the J end by 7 bases, with 8 bases between. Germline CDR1 and CDR2: SGHVS and FQNEAQ. The CDR3 is 12 residues long. The CDR3 sequence: CASSRDSEKLFF. CDR3 nucleotide sequence: TGTGCCAGCAGCCGTGACAGTGAAAAACTGTTTTTT.

The J gene is TRBJ2-5, the V gene TRBV6-5; D possibly matches TRBD1 or TRBD2 (5 bases each). CDR3 size: 16 residues. V lost 4 bases, J lost 13 bases, and 28 bases lay in between. Germline V CDR1 and CDR2: MNHEY, SVGAGI. This CDR3 is CASSLRPITGGTERYF. The CDR3 DNA sequence: TGTGCCAGCAGTTTACGCCCGATAACTGGGGGTACGGAAAGGTACTTC.

The chain employs TRBV20-1 and TRBJ2-7; 9 bases line up with TRBD1. The J call may be incorrect, as the DNA end agrees better with TRBJ2-5. Germline CDR1 is DFQATT and CDR2 is SNEGSKA (reference sequence). The CDR3 length is 15 residues. In DNA form, the CDR3 reads TGCAGTGCTAGAGTATACTCGACAGGGGGGGAGACCCAGTACTTC. It translates to CSARVYSTGGETQYF.

The gene calls are TRBV5-1 and TRBJ2-1, with TRBD1 matching 9 bases. The V gene end was trimmed by 3 bases and the J gene end by 8 bases; junction bases not matched to a gene: 6. Per germline, CDR1 SGHRS and CDR2 YFSETQ. This CDR3 region has 14 residues. CDR3: CASSWGQGTDEQFF. The CDR3 DNA reads TGCGCCAGCAGCTGGGGACAGGGTACCGATGAGCAGTTCTTC.

J is TRBJ1-1 and V is TRBV29-1, with 7 positions matching TRBD1. V lost 5 bases and J lost 1; bases outside the gene matches: 4. The CDR3 extends over 13 amino acids. Germline values: CDR1 SQVTM, CDR2 ANQGSEA. CDR3 sequence: CSVRQGSNTEAFF. The CDR3 bases are TGCAGCGTTCGACAGGGCTCGAACACTGAAGCTTTCTTT.

The chain is built from TRBV20-1 and TRBJ2-7, with TRBD1 matching 7 bases. The CDR3 sequence is 13 residues long. Germline loops: CDR1 DFQATT, CDR2 SNEGSKA (reference sequence). V trimming: 4 bases; J trimming: 3 bases; junction bases outside the gene matches: 6. The CDR3 loop reads CSAIPQGSYEQYF. DNA for the CDR3: TGCAGTGCTATACCACAGGGGAGCTACGAGCAGTACTTC.

This chain uses TRBV5-1 with TRBJ2-3; D is unclear. Trimming removed 6 bases at V and 1 base at J, with 9 bases between. Germline V gives CDR1 SGHRS, CDR2 YFSETQ. The CDR3 consists of 13 residues. Here the CDR3 DNA reads TGCGCCAGCACCGAGGCGGGCACAGATACGCAGTATTTT. This sequence encodes CASTEAGTDTQYF.

The chain recombines TRBV2 with TRBJ1-5; D is uncertain. The CDR3 length is 14 residues. From germline, CDR1 is SNHLY and CDR2 FYNNEI. V lost 5 bases and J lost 8, with 16 bases in between. Here the CDR3 DNA reads TGTGCCAGCAGTTGGGGAGGTTCTGAAAAGCCCCAGCATTTT. Its translation is CASSWGGSEKPQHF. Full variable domain (missing parts from reference TRBV2 and TRBJ1-5): EPEVTQTPSHQVTQMGQEVILRCVPISNHLYFYWYRQILGQKVEFLVSFYNNEISEKSEIFDDQFSVERPDGSNFTLKIRSTKLEDSAMYFCASSWGGSEKPQHFGDGTRLSIL.

In its sample, this clonotype was seen a few times. This chain's CDR3 is CSTYNGQSPYGYTF. Written as DNA, the CDR3 is TGCAGCACTTATAACGGACAGAGCCCTTATGGCTACACCTTC. The rearrangement links TRBV29-1 to TRBJ1-2, with D tentatively TRBD1 (6 bases). There are 14 residues in the CDR3. CDR1 is SQVTM and CDR2 is ANQGSEA in the germline V gene. The germline V and J ends were trimmed by 8 bases and 5 bases, with 21 bases remaining between them.

This clonotype was observed a single time. The V gene is TRBV5-1, the J gene TRBJ2-4; 12 bases line up with TRBD2. The J call may be incorrect, as the DNA end agrees better with TRBJ2-7. Germline V gene lookup returns CDR1 SGHRS and CDR2 YFSETQ. This CDR3 contains 16 residues. CDR3 sequence (DNA): TGCGCCAGCAGCTTGGCCGCTAGCGGGAGGGACTACGAGCAGTACTTC. This encodes CASSLAASGRDYEQYF.

The chain is built from TRBV29-1 and TRBJ2-7, with D unclear. V lost 6 bases and J lost 4, with 7 bases in between. This CDR3 has 10 amino acids. Germline V gives CDR1 SQVTM, CDR2 ANQGSEA. Here the CDR3 DNA reads TGCAGCGTCGTGGAGTACGAGCAGTACTTC. Its translation: CSVVEYEQYF.

The chain combines TRBV13 with TRBJ2-3, with D perhaps matching TRBD1 (6 bases). The CDR3 contains 14 residues. Germline V CDR1 and CDR2: PRHDT, FYEKMQ (reference sequence). Trimming shortened V by 5 bases and J by 1 base, and 10 bases separated the two germline ends. The CDR3 nucleotides are TGTGCCAGCAGCAAGAGACAGGGCACAGATACGCAGTATTTT. Encoded protein: CASSKRQGTDTQYF.

Only a few counts were recorded for this clonotype. The genes are TRBV20-1 and TRBJ2-7; 9 nucleotides match TRBD1. The CDR3 covers 14 residues. The ends lost 6 bases at V and 7 bases at J; junction bases unmatched: 13. Germline V gene sequence: CDR1 DFQATT, CDR2 SNEGSKA (reference sequence). This CDR3 reads CSATGTGNLMEQYF. Written as DNA, the CDR3 is TGCAGTGCCACCGGGACAGGGAACCTAATGGAGCAGTACTTC.

This clonotype was detected a few times. The V call is TRBV7-8, the J call TRBJ1-2; the D gene is possibly TRBD1 (5 bases). The germline gives CDR1 SGHVS, CDR2 FQNEAQ. Trimming took off 5 bases at V and 8 bases at J, with 18 bases between the two ends. This CDR3 is built from 14 residues. CDR3 DNA: TGTGCCAGCAGCCCTGCAAGTGGGGCGGCCGGCTACACCTTC. Protein: CASSPASGAAGYTF.

V gene TRBV6-5 combines with J gene TRBJ2-3; D remains ambiguous. Per germline, CDR1 MNHEY and CDR2 SVGAGI. Trimming pared 0 bases from V and 7 bases from J, leaving 8 bases between. The CDR3 loop spans 13 amino acids. The CDR3 DNA is TGTGCCAGCAGTTACTCTATCCAGAATACGCAGTATTTT. This translates into CASSYSIQNTQYF.

This clonotype showed up just a few times. This chain connects TRBV7-9 to TRBJ2-7; 7 nucleotides match TRBD1. The V gene's germline CDR1 is SEHNR and CDR2 FQNEAQ (reference sequence). The CDR3 has 15 residues. Germline trimming cut 5 bases from V and 5 bases from J; bases unmatched to any gene: 12. CDR3 coding DNA: TGTGCCAGCAGCGTCCGACAGGGTCTATGGGACGAGCAGTACTTC. Protein: CASSVRQGLWDEQYF.

This chain uses TRBV12-3 or TRBV12-4 with TRBJ1-6, with D possibly TRBD1 on 6 matching bases. This CDR3 is 14 amino acids long. Trimming stripped 1 base from V and 10 bases from J, with 11 bases between. This chain's CDR3 is CASSLDRVPSPLHF. DNA for the CDR3: TGTGCCAGCAGTTTAGACAGGGTCCCATCACCCCTCCACTTT.